This T cell receptor (beta chain) was profiled in a study of shared clonotypes between healthy human individuals. For every subset, genomic DNA was evenly distributed across several immunoSEQ plates. Per the authors' pipeline: Junction-only sequences without quality scores came from ImmunoSEQ, so filtering differed. TCRdb keeps only in-frame clones here, not all; method: immunoSEQ multiplex PCR. The DNA gave D and trimming, while V, J and clone size come from that table. The table shows millions of clones, with 85% to 95% occurring only once. As defined, naive CD8 cells were CD45RO-negative and positively selected for CCR7, with terminally differentiated effector memory CD45RA+ cells excluded. All the donors were Caucasian adults who lived in Nashville, Tennessee. Whole-study findings and limits: Non-shared clonotypes displayed generation probabilities falling below those of clonotypes present in all four donors.

CDR1 is LNHDA, CDR2 SQIVND, per germline (reference sequence). This CDR3 has 16 residues. Trimming removed 5 bases from V and 2 bases from J; junction bases left unmatched: 6. The sample holds one count of this clone. As yet, its antigen is unknown. This receptor was taken from a man between 18 and 29 years old in good health. Some clones in this sample may be carry-over from other donors' samples. The specimen sequenced was naive CD8+ T cells from PBMCs. The genes are TRBV19 and TRBJ2-1; 10 nucleotides match TRBD2. The CDR3 DNA reads as TGTGCCAGTAGTCCGGACCTAGCGGGGGCCTACAATGAGCAGTTCTTC. Its translation is CASSPDLAGAYNEQFF.